The 2 T cell receptor beta chains presented below share a single source sample, sequenced in a study of cytomegalovirus exposure and HLA in healthy donors. A multiplex PCR was run with 60 Vbeta primers and 13 Jbeta primers. The method was immunoSEQ multiplex PCR; TCRdb's version includes in-frame clones alone and lacks a portion of them. In the table there are 65,000 to 85,000 clones, roughly 82% of which are singletons. The material sequenced was PBMCs. The source of these receptors is a male donor in good health and CMV-seropositive.

The chain combines TRBV30 with TRBJ2-6; D gene unclear. This CDR3 is built from 15 residues. V gave up 0 bases and J gave up 1 base, with 7 bases separating them. Germline assignment: CDR1 GTSNPN and CDR2 SVGIG (reference sequence). The CDR3 protein is CAWSVQRSGANVLTF. The CDR3 DNA reads TGTGCCTGGAGTGTACAAAGATCTGGGGCCAACGTCCTGACTTTC.

The chain links TRBV14 to TRBJ1-4; possible D gene TRBD1, 6 bases. Trimming left V 5 bases short and J 6 bases short, with 16 bases between. Germline values: CDR1 SGHDN, CDR2 FVKESK. This CDR3 region has 15 residues. In nucleotides, the CDR3 is TGTGCCAGCAGCGCCGTGGGGGCCAGGGATGAAAAACTGTTTTTT. This codes for CASSAVGARDEKLFF.